What follows are 25 T cell receptor beta chains derived from one specimen sequenced in a study of blood T cell repertoires in COVID-19. Sequenced by immunoSEQ multiplex PCR; TCRdb stores in-frame clones only, minus some. The sample has around 90,000 clones; approximately 80% are singletons. The sample comprised peripheral blood. The receptors here all came from a woman in her 70s with active or convalescent COVID-19.

The chain employs TRBV14 and TRBJ1-1; perhaps TRBD1 as D (5 bases). CDR3 length equals 15 residues. CDR1 and CDR2 (germline): SGHDN, FVKESK. Trimming took 0 bases from V and 3 from J, leaving 11 bases between them. The chain's CDR3 is CASSQDRQGYTEAFF. The CDR3 region has the DNA TGTGCCAGCAGCCAAGATAGGCAGGGCTACACTGAAGCTTTCTTT. The full variable domain, in which reference TRBV14 and TRBJ1-1 provide the parts outside the CDR3, is EAGVTQFPSHSVIEKGQTVTLRCDPISGHDNLYWYRRVMGKEIKFLLHFVKESKQDESGMPNNRFLAERTGGTYSTLKVQPAELEDSGVYFCASSQDRQGYTEAFFGQGTRLTVV.

Concerning this clone itself: The junction differs from germline at one of its ends, possibly a read error. The chain recombines TRBV3-1 (or the pseudogene TRBV3-2) with TRBJ2-1, with 8 bases matching TRBD2. CDR3 length: 12 residues. Germline loops: CDR1 LGHDT, CDR2 YNNKEL (reference sequence). CDR3 in amino acids: CPGGGQDNEQFF. In DNA form, the CDR3 reads TGCCCCGGGGGGGGTCAGGACAATGAGCAGTTCTTC.

This clone came up once. V gene TRBV5-1 combines with J gene TRBJ1-2; D is perhaps TRBD1 (6 bases). The CDR3 is 14 amino acids. Germline lookup yields CDR1 SGHRS and CDR2 YFSETQ. V lost 4 bases, J lost 2 bases, and 12 bases lay in between. CDR3 in amino acids: CASSKEGQNYGYTF. CDR3 coding DNA: TGCGCCAGCAGCAAGGAAGGACAGAACTATGGCTACACCTTC.

This clone was observed a single time. The chain is built from TRBV6-1 and TRBJ1-5; no firm D call. CDR3 length: 12 amino acids. Trimming stripped 5 bases from V and 7 bases from J, with 9 bases between. CDR1 MNHNS and CDR2 SASEGT come from the germline V gene. CDR3 region: CASSLPGQPQHF. For the CDR3, the DNA is TGTGCCAGCAGTCTCCCCGGGCAGCCCCAGCATTTT.

This chain connects TRBV19 to TRBJ1-3; no firm D call. Germline CDR1 LNHDA, CDR2 SQIVND (reference sequence). V was trimmed by 3 bases and J by 0 bases, leaving 9 bases between them. The length of the CDR3 is 15 residues. The CDR3 region has the DNA TGTGCCAGTAGTATCCCACAGAGCTCTGGAAACACCATATATTTT. Its translation is CASSIPQSSGNTIYF.

This chain connects TRBV27 to TRBJ2-3; 7 positions agree with TRBD1. This CDR3 spans 15 amino acids. Germline assignment: CDR1 MNHEY and CDR2 SMNVEV (reference sequence). The trim removed 6 bases at V and 0 bases at J, leaving 6 bases unmatched. The CDR3 DNA follows: TGTGCCAGCAGCACGTACAGGGGAAGCACAGATACGCAGTATTTT. It codes for CASSTYRGSTDTQYF.

This chain connects TRBV4-1 to TRBJ2-7; 9 bases line up with TRBD1. Per germline, CDR1 MGHRA and CDR2 YSYEKL. The CDR3 is made up of 16 amino acids. The trim removed 3 bases at V and 2 bases at J, leaving 8 bases unmatched. The CDR3 DNA reads TGCGCCAGCAGCCAGGACCCCGGGACAGGGACCTACGAGCAGTACTTC. It is translated as CASSQDPGTGTYEQYF.

The chain uses TRBV15 and TRBJ2-7; D is unclear. With 0 bases removed from V and 0 bases from J, the gap between germline ends came to 12 bases. CDR3 length: 16 residues. Germline V lookup: CDR1 LNHNV, CDR2 YYDKDF (reference sequence). CDR3 amino acids: CATSRDSGSYSYEQYF. CDR3 DNA: TGTGCCACCAGCAGAGATTCTGGCAGTTACTCCTACGAGCAGTACTTC.

The chain combines TRBV28 with TRBJ2-7; 8 nucleotides match TRBD1. CDR1 MDHEN and CDR2 SYDVKM come from the germline V gene. The ends lost 2 bases at V and 3 bases at J; junction bases unmatched: 3. The CDR3 covers 14 residues. The CDR3 bases are TGTGCCAGCAGTTTAGGGACAGGTCTCTACGAGCAGTACTTC. Its translation: CASSLGTGLYEQYF.

This chain joins TRBV24-1 and TRBJ1-2; D unresolved. In germline, CDR1 is KGHDR, CDR2 SFDVKD. V lost 4 bases, J lost 7 bases, and 12 bases lay in between. The CDR3 is 13 amino acids. CDR3 in DNA: TGTGCCACCAGTGACGAACTCTATTCTGGCTACACCTTC. This sequence encodes CATSDELYSGYTF.

The rearrangement links TRBV19 to TRBJ1-5; TRBD1 is a possible D gene (5 bases). Deletions cut 5 bases from V and 2 bases from J, with 13 bases between. The germline CDR1 and CDR2 sequences are LNHDA and SQIVND (reference sequence). CDR3 size: 15 residues. For the CDR3, the DNA is TGTGCCAGTAGTGCAGTCAGGGTAGGCAATCAGCCCCAGCATTTT. As protein: CASSAVRVGNQPQHF.

The chain links TRBV4-3 to TRBJ1-5; D not resolved. Trimming took 6 bases from V and 4 from J, leaving 7 bases between them. CDR3 length equals 12 residues. CDR1 and CDR2 (germline): LGHNA, YSLEER. DNA for the CDR3: TGCGCCAGCAGTATGGAGAATCAGCCCCAGCATTTT. Translation: CASSMENQPQHF.

The J gene is TRBJ2-3, the V gene TRBV5-1; 8 bases line up with TRBD1. Germline CDR1 is SGHRS and CDR2 is YFSETQ. J gave up 0 bases and V 3 bases, and 9 bases lay outside the gene matches. The CDR3 sequence is 17 residues long. CDR3 in DNA: TGCGCCAGCAGCTCGACAGGGGACTTAACTAGCACAGATACGCAGTATTTT. This sequence encodes CASSSTGDLTSTDTQYF.

This clone appeared a few times. The chain recombines TRBV6-5 with TRBJ2-7; unclear D gene. Looked up from germline, CDR1 is MNHEY and CDR2 is SVGAGI. The CDR3 length is 12 residues. V lost 6 bases to trimming and J lost 7 bases, with 13 bases between them. The CDR3 here is CASSPSGVEQYF. The DNA of the CDR3 is TGTGCCAGCAGCCCCTCGGGTGTGGAGCAGTACTTC.

The chain couples TRBV2 to TRBJ2-5, with 8 nucleotides matching TRBD2. J lost 6 bases, V lost 3 bases, and 3 bases had no gene match. CDR1 is SNHLY and CDR2 is FYNNEI in the germline V gene. This CDR3 has 13 residues. The CDR3 loop reads CASSDREGQTQYF. Written as DNA, the CDR3 is TGTGCCAGCAGTGACCGGGAGGGGCAGACCCAGTACTTC. Drawing the rest from reference TRBV2 and TRBJ2-5, the complete variable domain is EPEVTQTPSHQVTQMGQEVILRCVPISNHLYFYWYRQILGQKVEFLVSFYNNEISEKSEIFDDQFSVERPDGSNFTLKIRSTKLEDSAMYFCASSDREGQTQYFGPGTRLLVL.

V usage is TRBV6-1 and J usage is TRBJ1-5; D may be TRBD1 (5 bases). Germline lookup yields CDR1 MNHNS and CDR2 SASEGT. CDR3 length: 13 residues. The V and J ends lost 2 bases and 11 bases respectively, with 13 bases between them. CDR3 residues: CASSENLGQAQHF. CDR3 nucleotides: TGTGCCAGCAGTGAAAACTTGGGGCAGGCCCAGCATTTT.

This clone was detected once. The CDR3 bases are TGTGCCAGCATTCTCAATGAAAAACTGTTTTTT. Amino acids: CASILNEKLFF. The rearrangement uses TRBV2 and TRBJ1-4, with D uncertain. Trimming shortened V by 7 bases and J by 5 bases, and 5 bases separated the two germline ends. This CDR3 comprises 11 residues. In germline, CDR1 is SNHLY, CDR2 FYNNEI.

This sequence joins TRBV19 and TRBJ2-7, with 7 bases fitting TRBD1. The CDR3 is 16 residues long. V shed 4 bases, J shed 4 bases, and the junction held 13 bases outside the gene matches. From germline, CDR1 is LNHDA and CDR2 SQIVND (reference sequence). The CDR3 is CASSNRSGGRRYEQYF. As DNA, the CDR3 is TGTGCCAGTAGTAATCGGTCAGGGGGAAGGCGGTACGAGCAGTACTTC.

The chain has TRBV5-1 and TRBJ1-6, with 7 positions matching TRBD1. The CDR3 sequence is 14 residues long. The V and J ends lost 4 bases and 9 bases, in that order; junction bases with no gene match: 7. Germline loops: CDR1 SGHRS, CDR2 YFSETQ. The CDR3 nucleotides are TGCGCCAGCAGCCTAGACAGGGCCCGTTCACCCCTCCACTTT. Translating gives CASSLDRARSPLHF. The whole variable domain, remainder taken from reference TRBV5-1 and TRBJ1-6, is KAGVTQTPRYLIKTRGQQVTLSCSPISGHRSVSWYQQTPGQGLQFLFEYFSETQRNKGNFPGRFSGRQFSNSRSEMNVSTLELGDSALYLCASSLDRARSPLHFGNGTRLTVT.

The chain carries TRBV27 and TRBJ1-1, with D hard to call. V lost 4 bases to trimming and J lost 4 bases, with 16 bases between them. The CDR3 has 15 residues. Germline lookup yields CDR1 MNHEY and CDR2 SMNVEV (reference sequence). CDR3 residues: CASSSIQVRGTEAFF. CDR3 sequence (DNA): TGTGCCAGCAGTTCGATTCAGGTTCGGGGCACTGAAGCTTTCTTT.

This chain uses TRBV2 with TRBJ1-4; weak D call: TRBD1 (6 bases). The CDR3 spans 13 residues. Germline V gene data show CDR1 as SNHLY and CDR2 as FYNNEI. The V gene lost 7 bases and the J gene lost 6 bases, with 12 bases spanning the gap. CDR3: CASNREVDEKLFF. For the CDR3, the DNA is TGTGCCAGCAACAGGGAAGTTGATGAAAAACTGTTTTTT.

The gene calls are TRBV18 and TRBJ2-7, with 9 nucleotides matching TRBD1. V lost 1 base, J lost 5 bases, and 3 bases stayed unmatched. Germline V CDR1 and CDR2: KGHSH, LQKENI. The CDR3 has 14 residues. CDR3 coding DNA: TGTGCCAGCTCACCACTAGGACAGGGGAACGAGCAGTACTTC. Protein: CASSPLGQGNEQYF. The full variable domain, rest sourced from reference TRBV18 and TRBJ2-7, is NAGVMQNPRHLVRRRGQEARLRCSPMKGHSHVYWYRQLPEEGLKFMVYLQKENIIDESGMPKERFSAEFPKEGPSILRIQQVVRGDSAAYFCASSPLGQGNEQYFGPGTRLTVT.

This chain joins TRBV7-9 and TRBJ2-3; 7 bases agree with TRBD1. The CDR3 spans 13 residues. Germline assignment: CDR1 SEHNR and CDR2 FQNEAQ (reference sequence). Trimming at V came to 5 bases and at J to 6 bases, leaving 5 bases not matched to a gene. CDR3 DNA: TGTGCCAGCAGCGACAGGGCTTGGGATACGCAGTATTTT. Its protein product is CASSDRAWDTQYF.

V usage is TRBV7-2 and J usage is TRBJ2-2; D remains ambiguous. The CDR3 has 16 amino acids. CDR1 and CDR2 from the germline V gene are SGHTA and FQGNSA. V was trimmed by 5 bases and J by 0 bases, leaving 13 bases between them. The CDR3 sequence is CASSPRVVPNTGELFF. CDR3 nucleotides: TGTGCCAGCAGCCCTAGAGTAGTGCCGAACACCGGGGAGCTGTTTTTT.

The DNA for the CDR3 is TGTGCCAGCAGCTCCCCGACAGCCGGTCGTAATCGCCAGCATTTT. This codes for CASSSPTAGRNRQHF. The chain recombines TRBV6-5 with TRBJ1-5; possible D gene TRBD1, 5 bases. CDR1 and CDR2 (germline): MNHEY, SVGAGI. The length of the CDR3 is 15 residues. V dropped 6 bases and J dropped 12 bases, with 24 bases sitting between them.